This is a list of T cell receptor beta chains from one sample in a study of CD8 T cells in ankylosing spondylitis. Each CDR3 protein gets one entry after TCRdb re-called the 5' RACE reads with MiXCR. The sample holds some 240,000 distinct CDR3 sequences, more than 15% seen once. The sample was blood, either unsorted or a sorted T cell fraction (not recorded which). These receptors all stem from a male donor with ankylosing spondylitis or in good health (not recorded which). The CDR3 runs from the conserved cysteine through the conserved F or W. A D gene is named only where the DNA matches it firmly. Some rows have no size entry. The others give once, few or many, or a class for an expanded clone.

v_gene	j_gene	abundance	d_gene	CDR3aa	CDR3nt
TRBV20-1	TRBJ2-7	many	TRBD1	CSAPGEGGYSYEQYF	TGCAGTGCCCCCGGGGAAGGGGGCTACTCCTACGAGCAGTACTTC
TRBV5-1	TRBJ1-1	-	-	CASRRDLEWTEAFF	TGCGCCAGTCGCAGGGATTTGGAGTGGACTGAAGCTTTCTTT
TRBV21-1	TRBJ1-4	few	-	CASSMSTACGEKLFF	TGTGCCAGCAGCATGTCGACGGCATGTGGTGAAAAACTGTTTTTT
TRBV4-2	TRBJ2-7	many	-	CASSQVGSEQYF	TGTGCCAGCAGCCAAGTAGGGTCCGAGCAGTACTTC
TRBV12-3/TRBV12-4	TRBJ2-7	few	-	CASSLALGYEQYF	TGTGCCAGCAGTTTAGCGTTGGGATACGAGCAGTACTTC
TRBV12-3/TRBV12-4	TRBJ1-2	-	-	CASSLEGYRYTF	TGTGCCAGCAGTTTAGAGGGTTACCGCTACACCTTC
TRBV18	TRBJ2-5	many	TRBD2	CASSPGPLAGPVETQYF	TGTGCCAGCTCACCAGGCCCCCTAGCGGGACCAGTGGAGACCCAGTACTTC
TRBV30	TRBJ2-1	few	-	CAWRGGRFSYNEQFF	TGTGCCTGGAGGGGGGGAAGGTTCTCCTACAATGAGCAGTTCTTC
TRBV7-9	TRBJ2-1	few	TRBD2	CASSLGTSGRAPEQFF	TGTGCCAGCAGCTTAGGGACTAGCGGGAGGGCTCCCGAGCAGTTCTTC
TRBV9	TRBJ2-1	-	-	CASSVGWQNNEQFF	TGTGCCAGCAGCGTAGGTTGGCAAAACAATGAGCAGTTCTTC
TRBV20-1	TRBJ2-3	-	-	CSASGTLDSQYF	TGCAGTGCATCCGGGACCTTGGATTCGCAGTATTTT
TRBV20-1	TRBJ2-1	many	-	CSARVVSDEQFF	TGCAGTGCTAGGGTCGTAAGTGATGAGCAGTTCTTC
TRBV12-3/TRBV12-4	TRBJ2-3	-	-	CASSHTDTQYF	TGTGCCAGCAGTCACACAGATACGCAGTATTTT
TRBV5-1	TRBJ2-7	few	TRBD2	CASRTGRTYYEQYF	TGCGCCAGCAGAACCGGGAGGACTTACTACGAGCAGTACTTC
TRBV13	TRBJ2-1	few	TRBD2	CASSLLLAGGPPFF	TGTGCCAGCAGCTTATTATTAGCGGGAGGGCCGCCGTTCTTC
TRBV28	TRBJ2-2	many	-	CASSFYTGELFF	TGTGCCAGCAGTTTCTACACCGGGGAGCTGTTTTTT
TRBV6-5	TRBJ1-5	-	-	CASSYSPGDSNQPPHF	TGTGCCAGCAGTTACTCTCCAGGTGATAGCAATCAGCCCCCGCATTTT
TRBV12-3/TRBV12-4	TRBJ2-7	-	-	CASSLTRLGHEQYF	TGTGCCAGCAGCCTTACCCGTCTGGGGCACGAGCAGTACTTC
TRBV10-1	TRBJ2-7	few	TRBD2	CASSEIGRHYEQYF	TGCGCCAGCAGTGAGATCGGGAGGCATTACGAGCAGTACTTC
TRBV13	TRBJ2-3	-	-	CASSFPPPDTQYF	TGTGCCAGCAGCTTCCCACCCCCAGATACGCAGTATTTT
TRBV4-1	TRBJ2-5	few	TRBD2	CASSHGTSSIETQYF	TGCGCCAGCAGCCATGGGACTAGTTCCATCGAGACCCAGTACTTC
TRBV15	TRBJ2-6	few	-	CATSRAQVPVSGANVLTF	TGTGCCACCAGCAGAGCGCAGGTCCCTGTCTCTGGGGCCAACGTCCTGACTTTC